Described below is a single TCR beta chain sequence and its context. The data belong to a study of Ad26.COV2.S vaccination and SARS-CoV-2 variants. Treatment specified: around 19 received Ad26.COV2.S at low or high dose, single or two shots; roughly 5 received placebo; per-sample allocation not given. Sampling happened 63 days after the first vaccine or placebo injection. The table came from immunoSEQ multiplex PCR; TCRdb's copy has only in-frame clones and leaves some out. Of 300,000 to 400,000 clones detected, around 88% appear once; the ten largest clones hold approximately 12%. CDR1 is LGHNA, CDR2 YSLEER, per germline. Trimming removed 4 bases at V and 5 bases at J, with 18 bases between. The CDR3 runs 15 residues.

The V call is TRBV4-3, the J call TRBJ2-7; D possibly corresponds to TRBD2 (7 bases). This TCR came from a person aged 18 to 65 who received the Ad26.COV2.S COVID-19 vaccine or a placebo. The sequencing here drew on peripheral blood, taken in a trial of Ad26.COV2.S vaccine versus placebo. This CDR3 is CASSLGEGGPNEQYF. DNA of the CDR3: TGCGCCAGCAGCCTCGGAGAGGGGGGGCCGAACGAGCAGTACTTC.